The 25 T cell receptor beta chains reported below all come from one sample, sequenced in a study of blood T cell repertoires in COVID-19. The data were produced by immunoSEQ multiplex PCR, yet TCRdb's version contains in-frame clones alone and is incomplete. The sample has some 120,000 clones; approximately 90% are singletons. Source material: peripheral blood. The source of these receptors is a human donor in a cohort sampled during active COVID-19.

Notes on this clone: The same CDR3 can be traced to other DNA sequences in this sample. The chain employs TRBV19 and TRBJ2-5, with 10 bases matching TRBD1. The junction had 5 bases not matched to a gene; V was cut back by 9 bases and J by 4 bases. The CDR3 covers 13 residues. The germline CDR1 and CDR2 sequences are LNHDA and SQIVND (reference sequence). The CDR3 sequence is CASRQGARETQYF. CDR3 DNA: TGTGCCAGCAGACAGGGGGCGAGAGAGACCCAGTACTTC. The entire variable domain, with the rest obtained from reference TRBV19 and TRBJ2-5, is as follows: DGGITQSPKYLFRKEGQNVTLSCEQNLNHDAMYWYRQDPGQGLRLIYYSQIVNDFQKGDIAEGYSVSREKKESFPLTVTSAQKNPTAFYLCASRQGARETQYFGPGTRLLVL.

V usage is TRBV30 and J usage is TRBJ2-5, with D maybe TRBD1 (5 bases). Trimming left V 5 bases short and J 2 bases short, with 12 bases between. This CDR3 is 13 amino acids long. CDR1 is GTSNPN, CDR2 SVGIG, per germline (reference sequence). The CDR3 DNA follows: TGTGCCTGGGCAACCGACAGACAAGAGACCCAGTACTTC. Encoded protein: CAWATDRQETQYF.

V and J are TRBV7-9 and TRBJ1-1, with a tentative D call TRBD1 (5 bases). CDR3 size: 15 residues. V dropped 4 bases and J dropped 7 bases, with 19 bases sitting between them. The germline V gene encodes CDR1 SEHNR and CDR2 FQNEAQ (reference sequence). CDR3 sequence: CASSSDLGVLGEAFF. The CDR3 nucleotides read TGTGCCAGCAGCTCTGACCTAGGGGTCCTGGGTGAAGCTTTCTTT.

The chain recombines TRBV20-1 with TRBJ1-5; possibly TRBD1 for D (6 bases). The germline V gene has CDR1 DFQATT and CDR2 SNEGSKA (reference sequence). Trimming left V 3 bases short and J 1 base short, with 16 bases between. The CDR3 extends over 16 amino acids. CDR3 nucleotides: TGCAGTGCTAGTAGTCAGGGGTGGATAAGCAATCAGCCCCAGCATTTT. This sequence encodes CSASSQGWISNQPQHF.

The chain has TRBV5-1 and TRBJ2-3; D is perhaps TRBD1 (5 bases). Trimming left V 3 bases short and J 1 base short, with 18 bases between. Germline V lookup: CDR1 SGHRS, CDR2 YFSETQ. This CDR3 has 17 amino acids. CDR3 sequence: CASSSRFLGRGTDTQYF. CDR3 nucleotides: TGCGCCAGCAGCTCACGATTTTTGGGGCGCGGCACAGATACGCAGTATTTT.

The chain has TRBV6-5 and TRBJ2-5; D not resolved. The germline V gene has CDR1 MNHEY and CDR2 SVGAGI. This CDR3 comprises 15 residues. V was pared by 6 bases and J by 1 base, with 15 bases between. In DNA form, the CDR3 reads TGTGCCAGCAGACCTCAGTGGGCGCTCCAAGAGACCCAGTACTTC. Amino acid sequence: CASRPQWALQETQYF.

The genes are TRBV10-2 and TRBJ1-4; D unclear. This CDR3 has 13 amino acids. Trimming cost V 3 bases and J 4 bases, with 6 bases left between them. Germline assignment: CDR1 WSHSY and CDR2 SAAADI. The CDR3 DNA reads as TGCGCCAGCAGTGAAACAGTTAATGAAAAACTGTTTTTT. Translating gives CASSETVNEKLFF.

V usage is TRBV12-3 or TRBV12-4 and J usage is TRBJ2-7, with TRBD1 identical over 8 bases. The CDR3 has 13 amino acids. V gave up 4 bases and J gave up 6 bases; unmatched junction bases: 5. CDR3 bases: TGTGCCAGCAGTTCATGGGACAGGTCCGAGCAGTACTTC. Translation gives CASSSWDRSEQYF.

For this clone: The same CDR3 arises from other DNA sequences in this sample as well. The CDR3 DNA reads TGTGCCAGCAGTTTATTGACTAGCGGGAGTTACGAGCAGTACTTC. The encoded protein is CASSLLTSGSYEQYF. The chain links TRBV28 to TRBJ2-7; TRBD2 matches 12 bases. Germline V gene sequence: CDR1 MDHEN, CDR2 SYDVKM. With V trimmed by 1 base and J by 4 bases, 2 bases remained unmatched. This CDR3 region has 15 residues. The complete variable domain, with remaining parts taken from reference TRBV28 and TRBJ2-7, reads DVKVTQSSRYLVKRTGEKVFLECVQDMDHENMFWYRQDPGLGLRLIYFSYDVKMKEKGDIPEGYSVSREKKERFSLILESASTNQTSMYLCASSLLTSGSYEQYFGPGTRLTVT.

This chain's CDR3 is CATTRVTNSNQPQHF. CDR3 DNA: TGTGCCACCACCAGGGTTACTAATAGCAATCAGCCCCAGCATTTT. V and J are TRBV19 and TRBJ1-5; a weak D match, TRBD1 (5 bases). From germline, CDR1 is LNHDA and CDR2 SQIVND (reference sequence). V dropped 10 bases and J dropped 0 bases, with 16 bases sitting between them. The CDR3 has 15 residues.

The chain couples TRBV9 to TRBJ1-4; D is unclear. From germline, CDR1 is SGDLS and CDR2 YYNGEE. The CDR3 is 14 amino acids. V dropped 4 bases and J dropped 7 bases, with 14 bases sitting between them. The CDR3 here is CASSPGPRSEKLFF. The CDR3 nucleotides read TGTGCCAGCAGCCCTGGTCCTAGGAGTGAAAAACTGTTTTTT.

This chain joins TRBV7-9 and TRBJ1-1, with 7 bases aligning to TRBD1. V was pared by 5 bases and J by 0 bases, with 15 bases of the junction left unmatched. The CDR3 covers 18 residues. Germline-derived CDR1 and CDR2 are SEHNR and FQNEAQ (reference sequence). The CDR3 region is CASSPRGWAGGLNTEAFF. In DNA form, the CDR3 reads TGTGCCAGCAGCCCGAGGGGCTGGGCAGGGGGTTTGAACACTGAAGCTTTCTTT. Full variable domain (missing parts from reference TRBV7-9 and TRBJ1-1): DTGVSQNPRHKITKRGQNVTFRCDPISEHNRLYWYRQTLGQGPEFLTYFQNEAQLEKSRLLSDRFSAERPKGSFSTLEIQRTEQGDSAMYLCASSPRGWAGGLNTEAFFGQGTRLTVV.

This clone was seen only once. The CDR3 protein is CASSFSDREGLLSGNTIYF. In DNA form, the CDR3 reads TGTGCCAGCAGCTTCTCGGACAGGGAAGGGTTACTCTCTGGAAACACCATATATTTT. The rearrangement joins TRBV7-6 to TRBJ1-3; 8 bases are shared with TRBD1. V shed 3 bases and J 0 bases; nucleotides not matched to a gene: 13. Looked up from germline, CDR1 is SGHVS and CDR2 is FNYEAQ. The CDR3 totals 19 residues.

DNA for the CDR3: TGTGCCAGCAGCGGGAGACAGGACCAGCAGCCCCAGCATTTT. Amino acids: CASSGRQDQQPQHF. The chain links TRBV11-2 to TRBJ1-5; maybe TRBD1 (6 bases). The V end lost 5 bases, the J end lost 7 bases, and 15 bases lay between the germline ends. The CDR3 runs 14 residues. Per the germline V gene, CDR1 is SGHAT and CDR2 is FQNNGV.

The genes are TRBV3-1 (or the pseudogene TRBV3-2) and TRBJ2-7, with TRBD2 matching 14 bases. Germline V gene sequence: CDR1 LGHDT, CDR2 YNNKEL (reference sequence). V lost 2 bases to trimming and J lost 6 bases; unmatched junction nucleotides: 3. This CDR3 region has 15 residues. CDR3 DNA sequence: TGTGCCAGCAGCCAAATGGGACTAGCGGGAGTCGAGCAGTACTTC. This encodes CASSQMGLAGVEQYF.

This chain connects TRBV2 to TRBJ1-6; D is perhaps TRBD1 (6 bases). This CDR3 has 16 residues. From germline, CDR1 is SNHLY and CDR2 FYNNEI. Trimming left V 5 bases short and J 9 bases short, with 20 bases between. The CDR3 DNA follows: TGTGCCAGCAGTCCGCAATCCTTGGGGGCCGGTTCACCCCTCCACTTT. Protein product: CASSPQSLGAGSPLHF.

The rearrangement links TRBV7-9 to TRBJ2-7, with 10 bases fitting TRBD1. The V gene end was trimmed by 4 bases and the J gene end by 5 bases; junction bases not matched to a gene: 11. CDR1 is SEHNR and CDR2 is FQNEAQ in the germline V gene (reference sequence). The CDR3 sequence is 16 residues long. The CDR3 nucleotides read TGTGCCAGCAGCTCCCGATCGGGACAGGGGTTACACGAGCAGTACTTC. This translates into CASSSRSGQGLHEQYF. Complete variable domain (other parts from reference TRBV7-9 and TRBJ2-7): DTGVSQNPRHKITKRGQNVTFRCDPISEHNRLYWYRQTLGQGPEFLTYFQNEAQLEKSRLLSDRFSAERPKGSFSTLEIQRTEQGDSAMYLCASSSRSGQGLHEQYFGPGTRLTVT.

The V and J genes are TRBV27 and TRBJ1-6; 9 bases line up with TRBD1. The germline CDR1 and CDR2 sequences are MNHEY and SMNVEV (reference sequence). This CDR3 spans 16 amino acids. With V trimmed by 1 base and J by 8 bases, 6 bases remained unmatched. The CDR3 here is CASSLYYDRGDSPLHF. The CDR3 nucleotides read TGTGCCAGCAGTTTATATTACGACAGGGGGGATTCACCCCTCCACTTT.

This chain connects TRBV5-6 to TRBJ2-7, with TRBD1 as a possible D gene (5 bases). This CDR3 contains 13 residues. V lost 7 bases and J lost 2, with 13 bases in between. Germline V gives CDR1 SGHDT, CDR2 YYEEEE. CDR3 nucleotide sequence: TGTGCCAGCGGAAGGGGCGCCACCTACGAGCAGTACTTC. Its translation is CASGRGATYEQYF.

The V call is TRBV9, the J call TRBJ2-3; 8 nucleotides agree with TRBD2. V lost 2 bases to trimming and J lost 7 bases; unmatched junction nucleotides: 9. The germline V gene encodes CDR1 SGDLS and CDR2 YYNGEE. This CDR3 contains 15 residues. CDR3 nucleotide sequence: TGTGCCAGCAGCGTGGCGAGCGGGAGTGGGTATACGCAGTATTTT. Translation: CASSVASGSGYTQYF.

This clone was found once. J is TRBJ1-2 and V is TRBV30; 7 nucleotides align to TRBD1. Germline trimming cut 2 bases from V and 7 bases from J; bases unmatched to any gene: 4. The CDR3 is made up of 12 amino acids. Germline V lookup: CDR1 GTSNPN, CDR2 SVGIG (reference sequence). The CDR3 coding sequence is TGTGCCTGGAGTTCGGCAGGGGGTGGCTACACCTTC. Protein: CAWSSAGGGYTF.

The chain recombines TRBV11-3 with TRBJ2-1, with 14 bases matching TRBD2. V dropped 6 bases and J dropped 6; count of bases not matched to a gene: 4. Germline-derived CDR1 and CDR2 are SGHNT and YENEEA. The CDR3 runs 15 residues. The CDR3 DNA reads TGTGCCAGCAGTCCGACTAGCGGGGGGGCCAATGAGCAGTTCTTC. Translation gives CASSPTSGGANEQFF.

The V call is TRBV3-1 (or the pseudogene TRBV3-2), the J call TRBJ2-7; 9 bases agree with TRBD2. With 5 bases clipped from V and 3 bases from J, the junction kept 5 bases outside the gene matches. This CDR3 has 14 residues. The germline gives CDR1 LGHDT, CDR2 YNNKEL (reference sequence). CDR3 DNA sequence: TGTGCCAGCAGCGCTTCTAGCGGGAACTACGAGCAGTACTTC. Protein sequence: CASSASSGNYEQYF.

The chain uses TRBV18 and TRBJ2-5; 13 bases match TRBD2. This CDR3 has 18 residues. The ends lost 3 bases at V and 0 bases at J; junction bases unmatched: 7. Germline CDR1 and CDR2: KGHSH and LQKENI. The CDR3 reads CASSPRLAGGQNQETQYF. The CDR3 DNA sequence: TGTGCCAGCTCACCTAGACTAGCGGGGGGTCAGAACCAAGAGACCCAGTACTTC. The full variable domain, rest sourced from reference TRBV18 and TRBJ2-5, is NAGVMQNPRHLVRRRGQEARLRCSPMKGHSHVYWYRQLPEEGLKFMVYLQKENIIDESGMPKERFSAEFPKEGPSILRIQQVVRGDSAAYFCASSPRLAGGQNQETQYFGPGTRLLVL.

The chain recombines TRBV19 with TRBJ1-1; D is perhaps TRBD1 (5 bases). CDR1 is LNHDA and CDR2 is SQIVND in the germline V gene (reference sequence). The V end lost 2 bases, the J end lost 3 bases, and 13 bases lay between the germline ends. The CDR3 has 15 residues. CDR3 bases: TGTGCCAGTAGTATATTTGAGAAAGGGGACACTGAAGCTTTCTTT. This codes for CASSIFEKGDTEAFF.